This T cell receptor (beta chain) originates from a study of cytomegalovirus exposure and HLA in healthy donors. Both 60 Vbeta primers and 13 Jbeta primers went into the PCR. Authors' data handling: The count from a later analysis was about 80 million unique TCR beta chains, some 10 million of them shared. This table comes from immunoSEQ multiplex PCR, and its TCRdb copy is limited to in-frame clones, with some not included. V and J calls and clone size come straight from that table; D and trimming were deduced from the DNA. The sample contains 95,000 to 110,000 clones, nearly 80% of which appear only once. Overall study findings and caveats: A prior analysis recorded that most TCR beta V segments were productive about 87% or about 30% of the time. The authors later linked a missense DCLRE1C variant to TCR beta V- and J-gene trimming.

The CDR3 runs to 13 residues. Germline V gene lookup returns CDR1 MNHEY and CDR2 SMNVEV (reference sequence). About this clone: Its specificity is not known. One end of the junction varies from germline; a read error may be responsible.

Each donor was nominally healthy when sampled (though unrecorded immune exposures were likely). V is TRBV27 and J is TRBJ2-7; D unresolved. The specimen sequenced was PBMCs. The receptor was isolated from a man aged 55 to 70 in good health and CMV-seropositive. The CDR3 region is CASSSGLPYEQHF. As DNA, the CDR3 is TGTGCCAGCAGTTCGGGTCTACCCTACGAGCAGCACTTC.